This T cell receptor beta chain was obtained from a study of T-cell reconstitution after alpha-beta-depleted transplantation in children. For TCRbeta, the library was prepared with unique molecular identifiers. TCRdb analysed the PCR reads with MiXCR anew, one entry per CDR3 protein. This table holds about 540,000 distinct CDR3 sequences, approximately 20% found once. This clonotype was detected only a few times. Germline CDR1 is SGHDN and CDR2 is FVKESK. This CDR3 comprises 18 residues. V lost 5 bases and J lost 0; bases outside the gene matches: 8. The chain combines TRBV14 with TRBJ2-6; 9 bases align to TRBD1. The source material was PBMCs from the stem cell graft donor, sampled from the stem cell graft. The sequence was obtained from a human donor who donated a stem cell graft to a child with acute lymphoblastic leukemia. CDR3 residues: CASSNRDRALSGANVLTF. In nucleotides, the CDR3 is TGTGCCAGCAGCAACCGGGACAGGGCTCTCTCTGGGGCCAACGTCCTGACTTTC.